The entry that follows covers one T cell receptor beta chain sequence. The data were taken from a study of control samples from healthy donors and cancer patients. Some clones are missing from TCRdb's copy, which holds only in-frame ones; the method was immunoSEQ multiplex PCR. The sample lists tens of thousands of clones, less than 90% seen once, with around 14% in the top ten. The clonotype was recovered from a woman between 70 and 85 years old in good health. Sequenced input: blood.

DNA of the CDR3: TGTGCCAGCAGCGTAGTTGAGTCTGGCTACACCTTC. This sequence encodes CASSVVESGYTF. The V and J genes are TRBV9 and TRBJ1-2; D is unclear. This CDR3 region has 12 residues. Trimming took 0 bases from V and 7 from J, leaving 7 bases between them. The germline gives CDR1 SGDLS, CDR2 YYNGEE.